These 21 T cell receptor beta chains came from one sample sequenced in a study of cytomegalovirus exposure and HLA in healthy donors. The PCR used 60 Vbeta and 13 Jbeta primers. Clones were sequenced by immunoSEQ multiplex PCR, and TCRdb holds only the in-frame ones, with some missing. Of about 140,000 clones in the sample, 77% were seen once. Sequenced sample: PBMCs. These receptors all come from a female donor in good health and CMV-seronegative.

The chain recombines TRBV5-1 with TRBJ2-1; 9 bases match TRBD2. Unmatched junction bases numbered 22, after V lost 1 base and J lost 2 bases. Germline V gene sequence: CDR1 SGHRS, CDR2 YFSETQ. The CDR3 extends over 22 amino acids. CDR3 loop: CASSLFGGTRGGGRGTYNEQFF. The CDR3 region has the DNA TGCGCCAGCAGCTTGTTTGGGGGAACCCGCGGGGGGGGCCGGGGCACCTACAATGAGCAGTTCTTC.

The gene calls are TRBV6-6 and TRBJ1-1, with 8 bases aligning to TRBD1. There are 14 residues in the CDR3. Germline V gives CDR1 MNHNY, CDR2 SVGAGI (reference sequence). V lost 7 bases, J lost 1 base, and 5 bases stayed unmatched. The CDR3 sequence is CASTHQGANTEAFF. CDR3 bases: TGTGCCAGCACTCATCAGGGGGCGAACACTGAAGCTTTCTTT.

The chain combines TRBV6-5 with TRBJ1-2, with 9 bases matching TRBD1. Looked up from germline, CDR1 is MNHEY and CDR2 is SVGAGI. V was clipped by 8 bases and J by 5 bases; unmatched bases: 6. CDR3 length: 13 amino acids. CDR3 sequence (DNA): TGTGCCAGCGGAACCGGGACAGGGTATGGCTACACCTTC. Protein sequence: CASGTGTGYGYTF.

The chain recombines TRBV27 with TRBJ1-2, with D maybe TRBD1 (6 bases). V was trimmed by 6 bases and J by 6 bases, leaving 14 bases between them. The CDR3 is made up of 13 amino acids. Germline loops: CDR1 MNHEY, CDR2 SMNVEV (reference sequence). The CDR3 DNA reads TGTGCCAGCAGCCCAGACAGGTGGAATGGCTACACCTTC. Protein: CASSPDRWNGYTF.

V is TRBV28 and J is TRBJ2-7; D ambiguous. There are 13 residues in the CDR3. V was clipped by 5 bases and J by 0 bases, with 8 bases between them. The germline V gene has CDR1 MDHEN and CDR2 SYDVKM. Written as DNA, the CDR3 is TGTGCCAGCAGTAGAGAAATCTCCTACGAGCAGTACTTC. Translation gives CASSREISYEQYF.

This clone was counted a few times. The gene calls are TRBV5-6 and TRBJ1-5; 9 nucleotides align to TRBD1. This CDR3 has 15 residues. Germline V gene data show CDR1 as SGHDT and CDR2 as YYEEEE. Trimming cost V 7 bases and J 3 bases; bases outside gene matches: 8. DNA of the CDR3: TGTGCCAGCTCCCCCGGGACAGGGAACAATCAGCCCCAGCATTTT. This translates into CASSPGTGNNQPQHF. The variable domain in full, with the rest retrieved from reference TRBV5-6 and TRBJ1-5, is DAGVTQSPTHLIKTRGQQVTLRCSPKSGHDTVSWYQQALGQGPQFIFQYYEEEERQRGNFPDRFSGHQFPNYSSELNVNALLLGDSALYLCASSPGTGNNQPQHFGDGTRLSIL.

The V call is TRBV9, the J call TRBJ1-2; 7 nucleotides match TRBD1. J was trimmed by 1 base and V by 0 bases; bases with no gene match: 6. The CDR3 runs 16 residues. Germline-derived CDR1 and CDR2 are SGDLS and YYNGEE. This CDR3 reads CASSVGGQGGNYGYTF. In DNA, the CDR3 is TGTGCCAGCAGCGTAGGAGGCCAGGGGGGTAACTATGGCTACACCTTC.

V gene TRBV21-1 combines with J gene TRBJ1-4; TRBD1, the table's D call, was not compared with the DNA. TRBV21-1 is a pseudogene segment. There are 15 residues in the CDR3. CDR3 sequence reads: CASSFRDRGREKLFF. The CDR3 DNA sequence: TGTGCCAGCAGCTTCCGGGACAGGGGCCGCGAAAAACTGTTTTTT.

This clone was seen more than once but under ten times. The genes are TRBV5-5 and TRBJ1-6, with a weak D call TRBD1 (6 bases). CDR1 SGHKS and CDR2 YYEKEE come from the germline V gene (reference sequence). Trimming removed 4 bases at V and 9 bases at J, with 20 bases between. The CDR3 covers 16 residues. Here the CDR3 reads CASSQGPALVSSPLHF. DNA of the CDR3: TGTGCCAGCAGCCAGGGGCCGGCCCTGGTGTCTTCACCCCTCCACTTT. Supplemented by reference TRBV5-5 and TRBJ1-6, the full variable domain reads DAGVTQSPTHLIKTRGQQVTLRCSPISGHKSVSWYQQVLGQGPQFIFQYYEKEERGRGNFPDRFSARQFPNYSSELNVNALLLGDSALYLCASSQGPALVSSPLHFGNGTRLTVT.

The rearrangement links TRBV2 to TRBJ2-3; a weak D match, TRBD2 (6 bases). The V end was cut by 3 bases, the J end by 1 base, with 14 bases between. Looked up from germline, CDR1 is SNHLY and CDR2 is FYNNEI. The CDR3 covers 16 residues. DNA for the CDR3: TGTGCCAGCAGTGAGTGGAGGGATAGTGGCACAGATACGCAGTATTTT. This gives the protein CASSEWRDSGTDTQYF.

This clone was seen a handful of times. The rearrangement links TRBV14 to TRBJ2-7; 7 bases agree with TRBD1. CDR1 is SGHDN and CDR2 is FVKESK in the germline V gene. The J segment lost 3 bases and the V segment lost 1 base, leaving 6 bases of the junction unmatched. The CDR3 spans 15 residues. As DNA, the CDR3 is TGTGCCAGCAGCCAAGGACAGGGTCGGCGCTACGAGCAGTACTTC. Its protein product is CASSQGQGRRYEQYF.

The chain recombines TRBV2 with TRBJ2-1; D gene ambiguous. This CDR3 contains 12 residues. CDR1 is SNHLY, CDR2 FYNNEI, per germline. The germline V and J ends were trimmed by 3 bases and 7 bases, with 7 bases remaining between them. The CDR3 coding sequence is TGTGCCAGCAGTGATAGATGGAATGAGCAGTTCTTC. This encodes CASSDRWNEQFF.

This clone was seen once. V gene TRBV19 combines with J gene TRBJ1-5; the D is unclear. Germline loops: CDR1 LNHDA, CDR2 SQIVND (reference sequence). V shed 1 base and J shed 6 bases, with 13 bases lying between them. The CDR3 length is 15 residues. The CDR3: CASSIVGRVGQPQHF. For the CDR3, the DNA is TGTGCCAGTAGTATAGTCGGGAGGGTAGGTCAGCCCCAGCATTTT.

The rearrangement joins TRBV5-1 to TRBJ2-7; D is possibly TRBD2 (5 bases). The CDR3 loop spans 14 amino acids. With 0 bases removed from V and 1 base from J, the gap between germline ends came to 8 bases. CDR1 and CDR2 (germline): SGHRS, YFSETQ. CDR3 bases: TGCGCCAGCAGCTTGGAAGGAGGATCCTACGAGCAGTACTTC. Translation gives CASSLEGGSYEQYF.

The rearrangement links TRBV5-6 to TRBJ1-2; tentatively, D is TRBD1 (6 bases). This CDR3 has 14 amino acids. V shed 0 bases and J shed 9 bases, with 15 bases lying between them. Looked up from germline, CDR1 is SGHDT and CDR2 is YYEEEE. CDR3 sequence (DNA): TGTGCCAGCAGCTTGGGATTGGACAGCGCGAGCTACACCTTC. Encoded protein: CASSLGLDSASYTF. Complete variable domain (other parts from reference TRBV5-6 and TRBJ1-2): DAGVTQSPTHLIKTRGQQVTLRCSPKSGHDTVSWYQQALGQGPQFIFQYYEEEERQRGNFPDRFSGHQFPNYSSELNVNALLLGDSALYLCASSLGLDSASYTFGSGTRLTVV.

The CDR3 region is CASSAGGSSYEQYF. CDR3 coding DNA: TGTGCCAGCAGTGCCGGGGGGAGCTCCTACGAGCAGTACTTC. V is TRBV2 and J is TRBJ2-7; 7 bases line up with TRBD2. CDR1 and CDR2 from the germline V gene are SNHLY and FYNNEI. This CDR3 is built from 14 residues. After removal of 4 bases from V and 0 bases from J, the junction contained 3 bases not matched to a gene. The whole variable domain, remainder taken from reference TRBV2 and TRBJ2-7, is EPEVTQTPSHQVTQMGQEVILRCVPISNHLYFYWYRQILGQKVEFLVSFYNNEISEKSEIFDDQFSVERPDGSNFTLKIRSTKLEDSAMYFCASSAGGSSYEQYFGPGTRLTVT.

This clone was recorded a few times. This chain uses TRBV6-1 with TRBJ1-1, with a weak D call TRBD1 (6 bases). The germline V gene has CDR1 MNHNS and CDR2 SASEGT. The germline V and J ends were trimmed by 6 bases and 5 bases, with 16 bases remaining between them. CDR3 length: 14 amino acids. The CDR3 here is CASRRGGLGTEAFF. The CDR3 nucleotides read TGTGCCAGCAGGAGGGGGGGGCTGGGAACTGAAGCTTTCTTT.

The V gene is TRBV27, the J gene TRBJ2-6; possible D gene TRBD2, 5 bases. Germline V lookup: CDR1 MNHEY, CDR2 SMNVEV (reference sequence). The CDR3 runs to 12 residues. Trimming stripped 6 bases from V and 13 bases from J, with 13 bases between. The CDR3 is CASRGENRVLTF. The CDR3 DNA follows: TGTGCCAGCAGGGGAGAAAACCGAGTCCTGACTTTC.

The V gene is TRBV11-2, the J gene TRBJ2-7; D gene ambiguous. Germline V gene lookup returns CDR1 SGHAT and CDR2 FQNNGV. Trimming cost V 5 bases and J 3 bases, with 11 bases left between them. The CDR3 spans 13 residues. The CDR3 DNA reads TGTGCCAGCAGCCCTCATCCGGGCTACGAGCAGTACTTC. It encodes CASSPHPGYEQYF.

In nucleotides, the CDR3 is TGTGCCAGCAGCGAGGGGACATGGGGGAACTCTGGAAACACCATATATTTT. It encodes CASSEGTWGNSGNTIYF. This chain connects TRBV9 to TRBJ1-3; possibly TRBD1 for D (6 bases). CDR1 is SGDLS and CDR2 is YYNGEE in the germline V gene. The length of the CDR3 is 17 residues. V was clipped by 3 bases and J by 0 bases, with 16 bases between them. Looking up the rest from reference TRBV9 and TRBJ1-3 gives the full variable domain: DSGVTQTPKHLITATGQRVTLRCSPRSGDLSVYWYQQSLDQGLQFLIQYYNGEERAKGNILERFSAQQFPDLHSELNLSSLELGDSALYFCASSEGTWGNSGNTIYFGEGSWLTVV.

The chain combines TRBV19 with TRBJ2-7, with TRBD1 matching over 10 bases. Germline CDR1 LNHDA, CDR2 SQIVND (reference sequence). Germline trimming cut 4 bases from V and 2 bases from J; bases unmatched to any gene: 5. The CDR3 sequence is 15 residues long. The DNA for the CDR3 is TGTGCCAGTAGTACGGACAGGGGGTTCCCCTACGAGCAGTACTTC. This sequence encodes CASSTDRGFPYEQYF.